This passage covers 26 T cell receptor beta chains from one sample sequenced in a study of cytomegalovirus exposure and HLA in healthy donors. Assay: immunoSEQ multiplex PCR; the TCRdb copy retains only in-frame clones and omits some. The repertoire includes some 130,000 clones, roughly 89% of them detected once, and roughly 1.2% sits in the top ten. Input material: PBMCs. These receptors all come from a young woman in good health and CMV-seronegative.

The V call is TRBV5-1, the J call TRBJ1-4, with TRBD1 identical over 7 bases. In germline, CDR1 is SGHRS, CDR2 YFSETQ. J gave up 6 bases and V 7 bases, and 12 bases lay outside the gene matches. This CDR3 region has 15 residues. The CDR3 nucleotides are TGCGCCAGCCGCAGGGCCGGGACAGAATATGAAAAACTGTTTTTT. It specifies CASRRAGTEYEKLFF.

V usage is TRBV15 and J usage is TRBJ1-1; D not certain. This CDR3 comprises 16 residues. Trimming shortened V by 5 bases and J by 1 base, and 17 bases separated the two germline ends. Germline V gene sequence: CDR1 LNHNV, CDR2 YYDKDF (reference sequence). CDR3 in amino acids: CATSSTAATSNTEAFF. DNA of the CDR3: TGTGCCACCAGCTCAACTGCGGCAACATCGAACACTGAAGCTTTCTTT.

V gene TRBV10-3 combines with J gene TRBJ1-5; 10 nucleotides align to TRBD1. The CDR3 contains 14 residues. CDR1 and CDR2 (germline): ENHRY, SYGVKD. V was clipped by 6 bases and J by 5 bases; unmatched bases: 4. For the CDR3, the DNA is TGTGCCATCAGCGCCGGACAGGGGGATCAGCCCCAGCATTTT. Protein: CAISAGQGDQPQHF.

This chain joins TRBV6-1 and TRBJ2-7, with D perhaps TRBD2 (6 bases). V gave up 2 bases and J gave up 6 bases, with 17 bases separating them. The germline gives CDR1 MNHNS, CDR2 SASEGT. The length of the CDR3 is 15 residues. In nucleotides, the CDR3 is TGTGCCAGCAGTGAAATGGGGGGTGGTCATTCCGAGCAGTACTTC. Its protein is CASSEMGGGHSEQYF.

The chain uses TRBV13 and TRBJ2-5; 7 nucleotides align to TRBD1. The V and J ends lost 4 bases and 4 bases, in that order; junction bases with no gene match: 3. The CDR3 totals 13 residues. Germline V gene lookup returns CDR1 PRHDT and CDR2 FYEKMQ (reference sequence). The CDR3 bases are TGTGCCAGCAGCTCAAGGGACAGAGAGACCCAGTACTTC. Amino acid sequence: CASSSRDRETQYF.

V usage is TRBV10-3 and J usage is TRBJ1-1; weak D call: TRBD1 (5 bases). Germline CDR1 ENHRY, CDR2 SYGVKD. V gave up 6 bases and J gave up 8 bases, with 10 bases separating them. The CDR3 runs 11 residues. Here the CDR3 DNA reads TGTGCCATCAGGAAAACAGGCGAAGCTTTCTTT. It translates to CAIRKTGEAFF.

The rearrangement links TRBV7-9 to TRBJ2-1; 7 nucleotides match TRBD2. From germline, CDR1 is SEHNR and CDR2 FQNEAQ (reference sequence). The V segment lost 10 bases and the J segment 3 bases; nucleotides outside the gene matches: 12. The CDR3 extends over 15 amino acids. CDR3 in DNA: TGTGCCATCTGGGGGGGATCGGGTTACTACAATGAGCAGTTCTTC. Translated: CAIWGGSGYYNEQFF. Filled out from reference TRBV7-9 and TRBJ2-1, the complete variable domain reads DTGVSQNPRHKITKRGQNVTFRCDPISEHNRLYWYRQTLGQGPEFLTYFQNEAQLEKSRLLSDRFSAERPKGSFSTLEIQRTEQGDSAMYLCAIWGGSGYYNEQFFGPGTRLTVL.

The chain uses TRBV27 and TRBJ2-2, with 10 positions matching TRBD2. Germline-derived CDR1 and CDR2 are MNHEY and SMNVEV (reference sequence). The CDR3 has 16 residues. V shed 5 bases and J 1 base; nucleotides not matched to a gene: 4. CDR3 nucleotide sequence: TGTGCCAGCAGTCCCCGACTAGCGGGGAACACCGGGGAGCTGTTTTTT. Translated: CASSPRLAGNTGELFF.

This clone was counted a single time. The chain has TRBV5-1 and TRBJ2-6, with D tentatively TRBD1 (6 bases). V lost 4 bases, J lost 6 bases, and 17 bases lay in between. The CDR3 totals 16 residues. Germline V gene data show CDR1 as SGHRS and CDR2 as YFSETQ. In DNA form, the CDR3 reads TGCGCCAGCAGCCTACCCTCCAGGGGAACGGCCAACGTCCTGACTTTC. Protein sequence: CASSLPSRGTANVLTF.

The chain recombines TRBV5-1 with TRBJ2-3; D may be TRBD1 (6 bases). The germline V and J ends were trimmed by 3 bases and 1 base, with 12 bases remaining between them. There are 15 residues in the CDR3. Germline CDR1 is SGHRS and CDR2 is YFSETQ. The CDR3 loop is CASSWQQGRTDTQYF. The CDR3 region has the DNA TGCGCCAGCAGCTGGCAACAGGGCCGCACAGATACGCAGTATTTT.

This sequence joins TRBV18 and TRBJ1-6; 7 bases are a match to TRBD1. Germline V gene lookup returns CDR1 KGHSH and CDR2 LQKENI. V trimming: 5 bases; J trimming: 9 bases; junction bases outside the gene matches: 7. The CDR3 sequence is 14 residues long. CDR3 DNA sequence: TGTGCCAGCTCATCGACAGGGATCCGTTCACCCCTCCACTTT. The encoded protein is CASSSTGIRSPLHF.

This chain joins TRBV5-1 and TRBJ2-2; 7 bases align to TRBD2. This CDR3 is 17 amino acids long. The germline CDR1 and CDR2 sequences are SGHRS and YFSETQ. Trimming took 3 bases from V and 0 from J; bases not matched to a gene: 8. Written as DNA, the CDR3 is TGCGCCAGCAGCTCAGATCCCAGCGGGACGAACACCGGGGAGCTGTTTTTT. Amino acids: CASSSDPSGTNTGELFF. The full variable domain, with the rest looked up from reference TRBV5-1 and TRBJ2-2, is KAGVTQTPRYLIKTRGQQVTLSCSPISGHRSVSWYQQTPGQGLQFLFEYFSETQRNKGNFPGRFSGRQFSNSRSEMNVSTLELGDSALYLCASSSDPSGTNTGELFFGEGSRLTVL.

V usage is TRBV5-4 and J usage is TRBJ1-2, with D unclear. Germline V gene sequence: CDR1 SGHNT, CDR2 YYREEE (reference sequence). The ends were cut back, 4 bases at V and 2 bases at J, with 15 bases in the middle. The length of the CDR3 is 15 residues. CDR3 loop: CASSPTPASNYGYTF. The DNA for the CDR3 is TGTGCCAGCAGCCCCACCCCAGCGAGCAACTATGGCTACACCTTC.

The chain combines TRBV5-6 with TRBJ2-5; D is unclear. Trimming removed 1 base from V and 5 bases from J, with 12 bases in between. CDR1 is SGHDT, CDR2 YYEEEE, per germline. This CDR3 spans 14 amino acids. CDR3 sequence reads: CASSLPQFLETQYF. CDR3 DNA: TGTGCCAGCAGCTTGCCCCAGTTCCTGGAGACCCAGTACTTC.

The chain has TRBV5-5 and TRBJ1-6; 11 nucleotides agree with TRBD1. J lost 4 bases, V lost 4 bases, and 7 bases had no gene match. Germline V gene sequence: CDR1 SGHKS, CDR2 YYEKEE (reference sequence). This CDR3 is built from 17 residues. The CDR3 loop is CASSPGQGGDYNSPLHF. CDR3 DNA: TGTGCCAGCAGCCCGGGACAGGGGGGAGATTATAATTCACCCCTCCACTTT.

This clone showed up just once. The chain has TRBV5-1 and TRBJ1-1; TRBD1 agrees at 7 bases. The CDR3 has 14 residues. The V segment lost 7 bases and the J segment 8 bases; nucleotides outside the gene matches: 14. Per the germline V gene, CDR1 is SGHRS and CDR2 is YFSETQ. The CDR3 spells CASAAGQAGTEAFF. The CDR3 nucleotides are TGCGCCAGCGCAGCTGGACAGGCCGGAACCGAAGCTTTCTTT.

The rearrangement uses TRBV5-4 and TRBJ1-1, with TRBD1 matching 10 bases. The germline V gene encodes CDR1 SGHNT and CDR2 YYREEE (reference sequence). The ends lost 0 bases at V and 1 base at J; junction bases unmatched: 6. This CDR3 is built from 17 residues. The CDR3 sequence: CASSLGQGAASNTEAFF. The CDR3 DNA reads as TGTGCCAGCAGCTTGGGACAGGGGGCCGCATCGAACACTGAAGCTTTCTTT.

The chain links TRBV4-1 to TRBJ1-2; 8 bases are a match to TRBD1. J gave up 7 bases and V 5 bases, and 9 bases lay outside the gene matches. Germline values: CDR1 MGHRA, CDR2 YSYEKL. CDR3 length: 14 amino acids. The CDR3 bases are TGCGCCAGCAGCTTACGGACAGGGAAGTTTGGCTACACCTTC. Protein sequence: CASSLRTGKFGYTF.

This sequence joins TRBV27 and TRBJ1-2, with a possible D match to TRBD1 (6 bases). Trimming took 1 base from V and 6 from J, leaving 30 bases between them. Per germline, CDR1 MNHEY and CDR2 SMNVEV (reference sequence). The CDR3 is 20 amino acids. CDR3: CASSLYFTGLGAASLNGYTF. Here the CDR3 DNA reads TGTGCCAGCAGTTTATATTTTACGGGGCTGGGGGCGGCATCTCTTAATGGCTACACCTTC.

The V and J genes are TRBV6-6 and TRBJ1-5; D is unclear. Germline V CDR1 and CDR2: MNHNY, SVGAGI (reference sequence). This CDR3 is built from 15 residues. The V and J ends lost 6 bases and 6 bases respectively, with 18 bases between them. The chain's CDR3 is CASRDREDLSQPQHF. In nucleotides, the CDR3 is TGTGCCAGCAGAGACCGGGAGGATCTCAGTCAGCCCCAGCATTTT.

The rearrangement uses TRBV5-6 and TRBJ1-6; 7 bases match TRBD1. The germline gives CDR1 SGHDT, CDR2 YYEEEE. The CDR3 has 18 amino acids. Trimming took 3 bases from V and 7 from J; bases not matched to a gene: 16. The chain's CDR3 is CASSYPETGARGNSPLHF. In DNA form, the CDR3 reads TGTGCCAGCAGCTACCCTGAAACAGGGGCCAGGGGGAATTCACCCCTCCACTTT.

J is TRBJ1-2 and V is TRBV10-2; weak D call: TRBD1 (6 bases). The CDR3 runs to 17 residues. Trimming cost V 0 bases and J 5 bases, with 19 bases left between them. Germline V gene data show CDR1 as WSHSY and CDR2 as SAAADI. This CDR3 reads CASSESKSRARGYGYTF. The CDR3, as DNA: TGCGCCAGCAGTGAGTCGAAATCCCGCGCGAGGGGGTATGGCTACACCTTC.

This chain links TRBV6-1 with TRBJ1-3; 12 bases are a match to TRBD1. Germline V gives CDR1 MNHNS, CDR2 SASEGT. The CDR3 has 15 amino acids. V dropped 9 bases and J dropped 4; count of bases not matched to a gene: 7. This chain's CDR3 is CARGTGGALGNTIYF. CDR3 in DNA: TGTGCCAGAGGGACAGGGGGCGCTTTAGGAAACACCATATATTTT.

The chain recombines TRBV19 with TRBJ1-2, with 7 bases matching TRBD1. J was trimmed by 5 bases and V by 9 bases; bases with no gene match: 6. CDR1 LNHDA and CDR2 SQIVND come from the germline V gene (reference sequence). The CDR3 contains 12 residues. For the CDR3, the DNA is TGTGCCAGCCTCGGGACAGATTATGGCTACACCTTC. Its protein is CASLGTDYGYTF.

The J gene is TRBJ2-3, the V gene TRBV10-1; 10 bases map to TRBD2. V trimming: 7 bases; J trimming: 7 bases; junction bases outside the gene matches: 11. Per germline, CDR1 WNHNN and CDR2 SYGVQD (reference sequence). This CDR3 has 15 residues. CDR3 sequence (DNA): TGCGCCAGCACTACAACCGGGACTAGCGATTATACGCAGTATTTT. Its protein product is CASTTTGTSDYTQYF.

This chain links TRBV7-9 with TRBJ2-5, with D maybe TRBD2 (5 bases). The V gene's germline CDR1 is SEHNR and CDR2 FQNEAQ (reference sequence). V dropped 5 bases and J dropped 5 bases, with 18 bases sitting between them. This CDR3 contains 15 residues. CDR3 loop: CASSPRGDSMETQYF. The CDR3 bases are TGTGCCAGCAGCCCCCGGGGTGATTCGATGGAGACCCAGTACTTC.